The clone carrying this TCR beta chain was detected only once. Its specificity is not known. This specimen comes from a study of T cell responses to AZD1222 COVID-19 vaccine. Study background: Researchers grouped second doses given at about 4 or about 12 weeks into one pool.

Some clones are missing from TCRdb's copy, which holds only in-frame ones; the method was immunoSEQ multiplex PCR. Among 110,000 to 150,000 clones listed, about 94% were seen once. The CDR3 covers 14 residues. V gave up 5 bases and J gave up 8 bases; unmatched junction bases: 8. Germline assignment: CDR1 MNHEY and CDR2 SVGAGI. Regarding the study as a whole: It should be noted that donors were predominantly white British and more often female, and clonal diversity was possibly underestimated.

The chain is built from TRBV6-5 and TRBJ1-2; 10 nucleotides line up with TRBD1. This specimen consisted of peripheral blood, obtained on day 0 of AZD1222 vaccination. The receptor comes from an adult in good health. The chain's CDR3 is CASSPGQGTWGYTF. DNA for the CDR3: TGTGCCAGCAGTCCGGGACAGGGGACGTGGGGCTACACCTTC.